This TCR beta chain was recovered during a study of T cells in Graves' hyperthyroidism and ophthalmopathy. The V end lost 2 bases, the J end lost 4 bases, and 15 bases lay between the germline ends. The CDR3 totals 16 residues. CDR1 and CDR2 from the germline V gene are DFQATT and SNEGSKA (reference sequence). The CDR3 regions of TCR beta were amplified from RNA transcripts. When the TCR CDR3 underwent first-round RT-PCR, the HTBI primer set was used. TCRdb independently ran MiXCR on the multiplex PCR reads; one entry per CDR3 protein. Seen here are fewer than 700,000 distinct CDR3 sequences, roughly a sixth observed once, and the top ten hold roughly 15%. This clonotype was observed a handful of times.

The clonotype originates from a woman aged 18 to 35 with Graves' ophthalmopathy. Sequencing was performed on blood. The gene calls are TRBV20-1 and TRBJ1-6, with a weak D call TRBD1 (6 bases). CDR3 amino acids: CSARPGQSLYNSPLHF. The CDR3 region has the DNA TGCAGTGCTAGACCCGGACAGTCCCTATATAATTCACCCCTCCACTTT.